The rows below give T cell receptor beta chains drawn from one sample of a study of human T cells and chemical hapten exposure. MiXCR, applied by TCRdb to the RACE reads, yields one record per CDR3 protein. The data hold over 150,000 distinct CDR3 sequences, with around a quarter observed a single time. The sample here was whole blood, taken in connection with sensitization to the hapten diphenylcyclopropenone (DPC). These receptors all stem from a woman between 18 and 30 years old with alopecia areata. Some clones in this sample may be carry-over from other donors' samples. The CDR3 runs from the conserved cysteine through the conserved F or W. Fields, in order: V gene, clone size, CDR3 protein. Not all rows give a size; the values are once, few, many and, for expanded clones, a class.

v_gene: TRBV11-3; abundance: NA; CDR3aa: CASSLGSPTMNTEAFF
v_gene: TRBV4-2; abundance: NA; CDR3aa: CASSQLSGDQPQHF
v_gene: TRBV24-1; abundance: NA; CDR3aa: CATSDLGESVTGELFF
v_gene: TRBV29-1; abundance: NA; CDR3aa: CSVMTGFDYGYTF
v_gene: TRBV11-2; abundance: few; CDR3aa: CASSPGQLSTDTQYF
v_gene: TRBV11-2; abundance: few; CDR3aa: CASTHFRFGGPRTDTQYF
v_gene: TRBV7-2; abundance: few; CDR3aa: CASSIGRTANYGYTF
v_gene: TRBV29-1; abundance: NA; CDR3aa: CSVGKSPYEQYF
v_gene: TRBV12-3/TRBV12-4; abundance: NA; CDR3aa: CASSLIQLDGYTF
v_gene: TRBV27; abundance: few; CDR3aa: CASAGREETQYF
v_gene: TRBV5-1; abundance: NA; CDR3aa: CASSSRGGNYGYTF
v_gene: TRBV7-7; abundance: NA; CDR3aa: CASSLARERRELEAFF
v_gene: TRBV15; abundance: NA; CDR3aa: CATSRDWIGAVQETQYF
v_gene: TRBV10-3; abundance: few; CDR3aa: CAISETGAGNIQYF
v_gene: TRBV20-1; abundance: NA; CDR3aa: CSATPGTGTYEQYF
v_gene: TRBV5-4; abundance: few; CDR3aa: CASSLVRQGGGYTF
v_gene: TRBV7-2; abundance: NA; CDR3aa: CASSLAGIGDTEAFF
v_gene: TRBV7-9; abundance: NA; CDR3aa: CASSADAGRQGTEAFF
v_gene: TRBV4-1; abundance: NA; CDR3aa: CASSQDPHYEQYF
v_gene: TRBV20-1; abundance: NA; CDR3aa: CSARKIYEQYF
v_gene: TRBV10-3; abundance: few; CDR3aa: CAISEGEDYGYTF
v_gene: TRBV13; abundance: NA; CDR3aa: CASSQGRRDWNIQYF
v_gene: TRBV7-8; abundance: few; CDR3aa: CASSFGTWASYEQYF
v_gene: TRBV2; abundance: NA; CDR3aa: CASVGEDGNIQYF
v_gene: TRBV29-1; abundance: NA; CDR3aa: CSGDRGPTEAFF
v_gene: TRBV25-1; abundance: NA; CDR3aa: CASSEYYHGYTF
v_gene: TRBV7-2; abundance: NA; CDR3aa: CASRDLAGGAPDTQYF
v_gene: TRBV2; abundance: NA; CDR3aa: CASRSGLAEGVGQFF
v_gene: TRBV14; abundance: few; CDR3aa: CASSPRFGELFF
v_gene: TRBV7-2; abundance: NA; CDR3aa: CASSPLEAGSKKTQYF
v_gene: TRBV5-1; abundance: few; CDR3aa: CASSLVGGDYGYTF
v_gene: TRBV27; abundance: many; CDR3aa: CASSPYLGGNRYEQYF
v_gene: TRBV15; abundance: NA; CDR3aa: CATSRDQVTEAFF
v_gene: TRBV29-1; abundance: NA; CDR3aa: CSVEGLAESSYNEQFF
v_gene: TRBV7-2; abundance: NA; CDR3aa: CASSPGLASEQFF
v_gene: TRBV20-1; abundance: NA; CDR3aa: CSARPSGRGDVGELFF
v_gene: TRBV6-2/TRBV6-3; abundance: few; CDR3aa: CASREAVYNEQFF
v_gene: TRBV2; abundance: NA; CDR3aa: CASRITSGRSNEQFF
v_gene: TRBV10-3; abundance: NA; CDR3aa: CASRALQFSYNEQFF
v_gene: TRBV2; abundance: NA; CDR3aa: CATSAVAGHYNEQFF
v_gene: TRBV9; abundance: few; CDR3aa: CASSVGGLAGGGKETQYF
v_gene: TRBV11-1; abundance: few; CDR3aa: CASSLEVSKAFF
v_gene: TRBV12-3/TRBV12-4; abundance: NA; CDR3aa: CASTPADRAYEQYF